This T cell receptor beta chain was profiled in a study of blood T cell repertoires in COVID-19. Study at large: The United States, Italy and Spain were the sources of the acute and convalescent COVID-19 samples. Nucleic acid was either cDNA or gDNA, and it came from T cells, B-cell-depleted T cells, or PBMCs.

In the authors' methods: Amplification of reference gene primers was used by the study to estimate nucleated cell counts. Assay: immunoSEQ multiplex PCR; the TCRdb copy retains only in-frame clones and omits some. The DNA was the basis for D and trimming; V, J and clone size are from that table. The profile shows 84,000 or so clones, around four fifths of them singletons. The length of the CDR3 is 12 residues. Trimming removed 6 bases at V and 2 bases at J, with 7 bases between. Germline assignment: CDR1 LNHDA and CDR2 SQIVND (reference sequence). The receptor's source is a human donor in a cohort sampled during active COVID-19. The chain is built from TRBV19 and TRBJ2-5; no clear D gene. The sequenced sample was peripheral blood. The CDR3: CASSGLQETQYF. The CDR3, as DNA: TGTGCCAGTAGCGGTTTACAAGAGACCCAGTACTTC.